This note documents a single T cell receptor beta chain sequence. What it recognizes is unknown. Researchers barred patients who had uncontrolled infection, other autoimmune disease, pregnancy or lactation. The sample originates from a study of T cells in Graves' hyperthyroidism and ophthalmopathy. General study points: Clonotypes that were expanded in thyroid above 0.001 mostly appeared in blood too.

Trimming at V came to 2 bases and at J to 0 bases, leaving 3 bases not matched to a gene. Germline V gene sequence: CDR1 LNHNV, CDR2 YYDKDF (reference sequence). The CDR3 covers 17 residues. Regions amplified from RNA transcripts were the TCR beta CDR3 regions. TCR CDR3 regions were first amplified by RT-PCR with HTBI primers. TCRdb analysed the multiplex PCR reads with MiXCR anew, one entry per CDR3 protein. This table has 500,000 to 800,000 distinct CDR3 sequences, 40% to 55% appearing once. The TCR was taken from an adult man with Graves' disease, either hyperthyroidism or ophthalmopathy (not recorded which). The sample taken for sequencing was peripheral blood or thyroid tissue (not recorded which). The chain combines TRBV15 with TRBJ2-5, with 13 bases that match TRBD2. For the CDR3, the DNA is TGTGCCACCAGCAGAAGGACTAGCGGGGGATACCAAGAGACCCAGTACTTC. Protein sequence: CATSRRTSGGYQETQYF. Using reference TRBV15 and TRBJ2-5 for the parts outside the CDR3, the full variable domain is DAMVIQNPRYQVTQFGKPVTLSCSQTLNHNVMYWYQQKSSQAPKLLFHYYDKDFNNEADTPDNFQSRRPNTSFCFLDIRSPGLGDTAMYLCATSRRTSGGYQETQYFGPGTRLLVL.